This T cell receptor (beta chain) is from a study of cytomegalovirus exposure and HLA in healthy donors. Each donor's status was that of a healthy bone marrow donor. The study ran its PCR with 60 Vbeta and 13 Jbeta primers. The assay was immunoSEQ multiplex PCR, and TCRdb's table has in-frame clones only and misses some. The table lists some 130,000 clones, around 80% of them singletons. The CDR3 has 17 amino acids. With V trimmed by 4 bases and J by 0 bases, 11 bases remained unmatched. From germline, CDR1 is LGHNA and CDR2 YSLEER. Sequencing used PBMCs. The rearrangement joins TRBV4-3 to TRBJ2-7; 8 bases match TRBD1. The receptor was isolated from a man in his thirties or forties in good health and CMV-seronegative. The CDR3 protein is CASSPPPNRGISYEQYF. The CDR3 DNA follows: TGCGCCAGCAGCCCTCCCCCTAACAGGGGGATCTCCTACGAGCAGTACTTC.